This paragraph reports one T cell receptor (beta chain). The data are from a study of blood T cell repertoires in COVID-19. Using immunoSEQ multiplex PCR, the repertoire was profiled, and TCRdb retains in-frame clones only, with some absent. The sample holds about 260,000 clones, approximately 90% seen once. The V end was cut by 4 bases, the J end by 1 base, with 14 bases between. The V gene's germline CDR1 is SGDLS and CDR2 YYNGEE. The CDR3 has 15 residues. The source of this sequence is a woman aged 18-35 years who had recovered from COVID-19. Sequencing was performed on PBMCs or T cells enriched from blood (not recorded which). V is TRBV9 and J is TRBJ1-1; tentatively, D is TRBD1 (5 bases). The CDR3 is CASSPHRIPNTEAFF. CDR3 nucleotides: TGTGCCAGCAGCCCTCACAGGATCCCGAACACTGAAGCTTTCTTT.